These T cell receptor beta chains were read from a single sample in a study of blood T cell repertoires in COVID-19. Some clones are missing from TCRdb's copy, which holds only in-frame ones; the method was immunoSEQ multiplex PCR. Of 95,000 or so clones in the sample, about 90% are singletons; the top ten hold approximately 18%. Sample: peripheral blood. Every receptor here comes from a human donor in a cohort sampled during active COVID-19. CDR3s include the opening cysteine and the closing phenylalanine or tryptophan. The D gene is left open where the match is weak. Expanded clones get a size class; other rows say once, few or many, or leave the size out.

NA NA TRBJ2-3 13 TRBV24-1 TGTGCCACCGGGGCAGGGAGCACAGATACGCAGTATTTT CATGAGSTDTQYF
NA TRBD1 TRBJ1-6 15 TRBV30 TGTGCCGAGAGGACAGGGGGATCCTATAATTCACCCCTCCACTTT CAERTGGSYNSPLHF
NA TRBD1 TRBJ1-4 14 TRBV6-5 TGTGCCAGCAGCAAGACAGGGGTTGGAGAAAAACTGTTTTTT CASSKTGVGEKLFF
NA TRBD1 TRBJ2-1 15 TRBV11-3 TGTGCCAGCAGCCCACAGGGGAGCTCCTACAATGAGCAGTTCTTC CASSPQGSSYNEQFF
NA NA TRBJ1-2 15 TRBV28 TGTGCCAGCAGTGATGAGACAGGCTGGACTTCTGGCTACACCTTC CASSDETGWTSGYTF
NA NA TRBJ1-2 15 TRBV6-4 TGTGCCAGCAGTCTTACCCCCGACAGGAACTATGGCTACACCTTC CASSLTPDRNYGYTF
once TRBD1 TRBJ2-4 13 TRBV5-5 TGTGCCAGCAGCTACAGCAATGGACAGGGACAGTACTTC CASSYSNGQGQYF
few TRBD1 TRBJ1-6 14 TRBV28 TGTGCCAGCAGTTTGACAGGGGGCAGTTCACCCCTCCACTTT CASSLTGGSSPLHF
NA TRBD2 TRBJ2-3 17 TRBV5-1 TGCGCCAGCAGCGCATGGTCAGCGGGGGCCCAAACAGATACGCAGTATTTT CASSAWSAGAQTDTQYF
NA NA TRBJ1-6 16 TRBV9 TGTGCCAGCAGCGTAGGAGGACAGATTTATAATTCACCCCTCCACTTT CASSVGGQIYNSPLHF
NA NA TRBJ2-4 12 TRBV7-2 TGTGCCAGCAGCCCCGACCGGGACATTCAGTACTTC CASSPDRDIQYF
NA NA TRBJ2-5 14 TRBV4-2 TGTGCCAGCAGCCAAGAGTGGGCGCCAGAGACCCAGTACTTC CASSQEWAPETQYF
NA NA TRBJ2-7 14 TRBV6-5 TGTGCCAGCAGAACCCCGTCAGGCGCCTACGAGCAGTACTTC CASRTPSGAYEQYF
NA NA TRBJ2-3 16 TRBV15 TGTGCCACCAGCAGCCCCGGAGTTGTTGATCCAGATACGCAGTATTTT CATSSPGVVDPDTQYF
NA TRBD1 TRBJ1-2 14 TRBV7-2 TGTGCCAGCAGCCCGAGACAGGGAGTCTATGGCTACACCTTC CASSPRQGVYGYTF
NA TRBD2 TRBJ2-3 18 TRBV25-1 TGTGCCAGCAGTGATTGGGGGGTCGGGGGGACCCCCACAGATACGCAGTATTTT CASSDWGVGGTPTDTQYF
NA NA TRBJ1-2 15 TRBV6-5 TGTGCCAGCAGTCCCGTCAGCCCCGGGTCCTATGGCTACACCTTC CASSPVSPGSYGYTF
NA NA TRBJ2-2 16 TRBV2 TGTGCCAGCAGCCATAAGATGACTAGGCGAACCGGGGAGCTGTTTTTT CASSHKMTRRTGELFF
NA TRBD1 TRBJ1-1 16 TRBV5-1 TGCGCCAGCAGCAACAACCGGGACAGGGTGTTCACTGAAGCTTTCTTT CASSNNRDRVFTEAFF
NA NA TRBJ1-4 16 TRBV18 TGTGCCAGCTCGGCAGGAAAGGGGGCAACTAATGAAAAACTGTTTTTT CASSAGKGATNEKLFF
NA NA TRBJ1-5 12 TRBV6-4 TGTGCCAGCAGCGCAGGGAATCAGCCCCAGCATTTT CASSAGNQPQHF
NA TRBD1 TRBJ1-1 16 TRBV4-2 TGTGCCAGCAGCCCAGGACAGGGGAGGGGGATCACTGAAGCTTTCTTT CASSPGQGRGITEAFF
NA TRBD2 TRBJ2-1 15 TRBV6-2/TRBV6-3 TGTGCCAGCAGTTATAAGCGGGGGGGCATAAATGAGCAGTTCTTC CASSYKRGGINEQFF
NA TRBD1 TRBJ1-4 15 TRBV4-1 TGCGCCAGCAGCCAAGATATCGGGACAGATGAAAAACTGTTTTTT CASSQDIGTDEKLFF
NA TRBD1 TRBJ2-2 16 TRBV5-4 TGTGCCAGCAGCGCTCCGGGACAGGGGAACACCGGGGAGCTGTTTTTT CASSAPGQGNTGELFF
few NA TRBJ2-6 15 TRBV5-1 TGCGCCAGCAGCTTGGTCCAGGTTTCTTTCGACGTCCTGACTTTC CASSLVQVSFDVLTF
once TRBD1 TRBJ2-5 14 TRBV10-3 TGTGCCATTCAACCCGGGACAGGGGAGGAGACCCAGTACTTC CAIQPGTGEETQYF
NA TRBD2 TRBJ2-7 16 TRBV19 TGTGCCAGTCAAAGGACGAGTCGGGGGGGCCTCAACGAGCAGTACTTC CASQRTSRGGLNEQYF
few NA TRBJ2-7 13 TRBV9 TGTGCCAGCAGCGTAGGGAGTCTGGACGAGCAGTACTTC CASSVGSLDEQYF
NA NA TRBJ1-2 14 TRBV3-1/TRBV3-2 TGTGCCAGCCAGTCCCAGGACAGAGCCTATGGCTACACCTTC CASQSQDRAYGYTF
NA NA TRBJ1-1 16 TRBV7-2 TGTGCCAGCAGCCCCGACAGTTCGGGCCTGAACACTGAAGCTTTCTTT CASSPDSSGLNTEAFF
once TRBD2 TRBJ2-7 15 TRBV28 TGTGCCAGCAGGTCTCCGGGGGGGGACGACTACGAGCAGTACTTC CASRSPGGDDYEQYF
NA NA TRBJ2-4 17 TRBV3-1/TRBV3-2 TGTGCCAGCAGCCCTAATCCCGTTATCCCAGCCAAAAACATTCAGTACTTC CASSPNPVIPAKNIQYF
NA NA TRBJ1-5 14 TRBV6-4 TGTGCCAGCAGTGAAAAGGGGGGCAATCAGCCCCAGCATTTT CASSEKGGNQPQHF
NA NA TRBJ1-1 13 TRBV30 TGTGCCTGGAGTGTAGGAGGGTCCACTGAAGCTTTCTTT CAWSVGGSTEAFF
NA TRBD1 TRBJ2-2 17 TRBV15 TGTGCCACCAGCGGGTCCGGGACAGGAAGTATCACCGGGGAGCTGTTTTTT CATSGSGTGSITGELFF
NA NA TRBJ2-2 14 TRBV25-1 TGTGCCAGCAGTGCGGGGTTCGGCACCGGGGAGCTGTTTTTT CASSAGFGTGELFF